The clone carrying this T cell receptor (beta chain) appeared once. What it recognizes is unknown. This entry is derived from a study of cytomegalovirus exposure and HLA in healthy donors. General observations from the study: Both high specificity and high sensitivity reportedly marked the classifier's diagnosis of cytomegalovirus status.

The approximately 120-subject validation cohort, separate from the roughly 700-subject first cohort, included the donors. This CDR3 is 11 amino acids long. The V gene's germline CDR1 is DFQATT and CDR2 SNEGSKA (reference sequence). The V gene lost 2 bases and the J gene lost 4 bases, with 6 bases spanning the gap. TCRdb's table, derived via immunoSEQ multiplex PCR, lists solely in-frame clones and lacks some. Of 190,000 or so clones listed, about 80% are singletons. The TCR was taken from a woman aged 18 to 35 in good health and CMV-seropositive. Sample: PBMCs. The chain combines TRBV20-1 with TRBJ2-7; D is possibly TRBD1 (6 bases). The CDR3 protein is CSARQGYEQYF. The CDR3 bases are TGCAGTGCTAGACAGGGGTACGAGCAGTACTTC.